This TCR beta chain was recorded in a study of cytomegalovirus exposure and HLA in healthy donors. General observations from the study: Some TCR beta chains (around 180 of them) were listed as cytomegalovirus-associated.

Clones were read by immunoSEQ multiplex PCR, and TCRdb kept only the in-frame ones, dropping some. This table has some 330,000 clones, about nine tenths appearing once. Germline V gene sequence: CDR1 SNHLY, CDR2 FYNNEI. The V end lost 5 bases, the J end lost 3 bases, and 11 bases lay between the germline ends. The CDR3 has 14 amino acids. Concerning this clone: Its specificity is unknown.

The clonotype comes from a woman between 18 and 29 years old in good health and CMV-seronegative. The chain couples TRBV2 to TRBJ1-3; D may be TRBD1 (6 bases). Sequencing used PBMCs. The CDR3 reads CASSQQGGGNTIYF. CDR3 sequence (DNA): TGTGCCAGCAGTCAACAAGGGGGTGGAAACACCATATATTTT.